This TCR beta chain is drawn from a study of T cells after yellow fever vaccination. A remark on this clonotype: Its antigen is still unknown.

Notes on the study in general: Abundant clonotypes from the bulk population could get into FACS-sorted repertoires as contaminants. Booster sampling recovered most clones from primary vaccination (less than 97% CD4, around 88% CD8). Few clonotypes appeared in both CD4 and CD8 compartments.

From the 5' RACE reads, TCRdb called clonotypes with MiXCR, one entry per CDR3 protein. The sample consists of about 340,000 distinct CDR3 sequences, approximately 12% of them appearing once. Germline V gene sequence: CDR1 SGHRS, CDR2 YFSETQ. The CDR3 covers 15 residues. Trimming cost V 0 bases and J 7 bases; bases outside gene matches: 4. Sequenced material: CD4+ T cells sorted from PBMCs, taken 15 days after the yellow fever booster vaccination. The V gene is TRBV5-1, the J gene TRBJ1-4; TRBD1 agrees at 9 bases. The sequence was obtained from a man between 18 and 29 years old who received the YFV17D yellow fever vaccine. This CDR3 reads CASSLAGTGIEKLFF. CDR3 nucleotides: TGCGCCAGCAGCTTGGCTGGGACAGGGATTGAAAAACTGTTTTTT.